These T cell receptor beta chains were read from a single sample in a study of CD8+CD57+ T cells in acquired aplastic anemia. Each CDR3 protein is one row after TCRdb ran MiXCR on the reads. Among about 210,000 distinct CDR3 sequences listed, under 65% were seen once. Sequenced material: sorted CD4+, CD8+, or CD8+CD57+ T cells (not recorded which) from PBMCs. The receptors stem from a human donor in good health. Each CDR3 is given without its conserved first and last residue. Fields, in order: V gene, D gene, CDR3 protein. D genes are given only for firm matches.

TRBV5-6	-	ASSLVRFSEAF
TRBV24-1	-	ATSDPDKPLKYF
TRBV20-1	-	SAQQGGDQPQH
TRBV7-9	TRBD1	ASSLALQGNEKLF
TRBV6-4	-	ASSDSAGSGYNSPLH
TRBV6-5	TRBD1	ATSGQGAYGYT
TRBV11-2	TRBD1	ASSYSTGNMNTEAF
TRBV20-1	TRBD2	SASGGLASDTQY
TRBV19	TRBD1	ASSIVPGQGKSTEAF
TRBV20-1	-	SASSGPSSPLH
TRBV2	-	ASSEARVNYGYT